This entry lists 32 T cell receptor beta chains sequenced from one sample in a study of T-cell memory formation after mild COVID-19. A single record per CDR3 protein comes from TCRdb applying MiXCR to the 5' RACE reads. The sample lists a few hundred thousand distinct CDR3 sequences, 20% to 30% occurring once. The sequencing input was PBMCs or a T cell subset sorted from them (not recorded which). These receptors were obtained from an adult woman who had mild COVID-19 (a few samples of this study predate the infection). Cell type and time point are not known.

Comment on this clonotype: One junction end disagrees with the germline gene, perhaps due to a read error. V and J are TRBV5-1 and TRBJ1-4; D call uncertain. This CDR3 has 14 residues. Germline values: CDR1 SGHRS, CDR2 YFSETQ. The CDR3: CASSLEPVREKLFF. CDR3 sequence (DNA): TGCGCTAGCAGCTTGGAGCCGGTCAGGGAAAAACTGTTTTTT.

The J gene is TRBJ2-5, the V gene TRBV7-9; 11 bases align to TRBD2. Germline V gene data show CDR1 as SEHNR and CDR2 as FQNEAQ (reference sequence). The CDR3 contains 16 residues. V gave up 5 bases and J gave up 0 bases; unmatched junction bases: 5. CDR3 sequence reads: CASSRWTSGYQETQYF. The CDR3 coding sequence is TGTGCCAGCAGCCGGTGGACTAGCGGGTACCAAGAGACCCAGTACTTC. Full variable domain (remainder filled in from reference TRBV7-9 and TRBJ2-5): DTGVSQNPRHKITKRGQNVTFRCDPISEHNRLYWYRQTLGQGPEFLTYFQNEAQLEKSRLLSDRFSAERPKGSFSTLEIQRTEQGDSAMYLCASSRWTSGYQETQYFGPGTRLLVL.

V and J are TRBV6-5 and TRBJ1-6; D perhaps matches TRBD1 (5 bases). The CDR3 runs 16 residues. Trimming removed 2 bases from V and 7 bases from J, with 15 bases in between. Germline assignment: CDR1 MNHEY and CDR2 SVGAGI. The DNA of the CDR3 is TGTGCCAGCAGTTACCGGGCAGGGAAGGGGAATTCACCCCTCCACTTT. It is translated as CASSYRAGKGNSPLHF.

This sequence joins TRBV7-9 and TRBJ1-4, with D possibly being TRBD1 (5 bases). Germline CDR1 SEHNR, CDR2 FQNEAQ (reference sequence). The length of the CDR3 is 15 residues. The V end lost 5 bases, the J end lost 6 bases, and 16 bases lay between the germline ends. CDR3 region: CASSRRDLGDEKLFF. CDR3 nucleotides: TGTGCCAGCAGCCGACGGGACTTGGGGGATGAAAAACTGTTTTTT.

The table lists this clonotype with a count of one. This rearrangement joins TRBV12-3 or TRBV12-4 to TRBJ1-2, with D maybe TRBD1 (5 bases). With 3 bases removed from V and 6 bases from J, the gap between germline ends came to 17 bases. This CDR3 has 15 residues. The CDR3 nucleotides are TGTGCCAGCAGTTTTAGACCTGGAGGGGCGAATGGCTACACCTTC. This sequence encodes CASSFRPGGANGYTF.

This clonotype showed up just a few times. CDR3 amino acids: CAISESRLSYNEQFF. As DNA, the CDR3 is TGTGCCATCAGTGAAAGTAGACTCTCCTACAATGAGCAGTTCTTC. The rearrangement uses TRBV10-3 and TRBJ2-1, with D unclear. This CDR3 comprises 15 residues. Germline loops: CDR1 ENHRY, CDR2 SYGVKD. V was clipped by 3 bases and J by 0 bases, with 9 bases between them.

In nucleotides, the CDR3 is TGTGCCAGCAGCCTAAGGGCCAGTATTAACTATGGCTACACCTTC. It specifies CASSLRASINYGYTF. V gene TRBV12-3 or TRBV12-4 combines with J gene TRBJ1-2; D not resolved. Between the trimmed V and J ends, which lost 6 bases and 1 base, there was a span of 15 bases. This CDR3 spans 15 amino acids.

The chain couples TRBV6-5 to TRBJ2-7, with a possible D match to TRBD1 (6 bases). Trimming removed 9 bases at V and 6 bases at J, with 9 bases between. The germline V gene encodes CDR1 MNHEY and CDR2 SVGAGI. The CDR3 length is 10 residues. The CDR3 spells CARRGTEQYF. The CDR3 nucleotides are TGTGCCAGGAGGGGGACCGAGCAGTACTTC.

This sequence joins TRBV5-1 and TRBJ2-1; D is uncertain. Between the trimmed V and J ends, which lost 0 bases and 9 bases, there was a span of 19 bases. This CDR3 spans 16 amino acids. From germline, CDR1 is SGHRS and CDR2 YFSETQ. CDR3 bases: TGCGCCAGCAGCTTGGCCGCACGGATGTCCGAGACTGAGCAGTTCTTC. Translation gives CASSLAARMSETEQFF.

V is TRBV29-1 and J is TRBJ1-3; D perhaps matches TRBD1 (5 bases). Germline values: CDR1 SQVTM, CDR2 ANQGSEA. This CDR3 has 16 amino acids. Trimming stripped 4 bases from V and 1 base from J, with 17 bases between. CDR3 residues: CSVVSRKGRSGNTIYF. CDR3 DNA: TGCAGCGTTGTATCTCGTAAGGGACGGTCTGGAAACACCATATATTTT.

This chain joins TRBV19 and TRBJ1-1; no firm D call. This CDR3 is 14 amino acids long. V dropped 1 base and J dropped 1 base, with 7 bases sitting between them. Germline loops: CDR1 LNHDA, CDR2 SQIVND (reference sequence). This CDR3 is CASSIVVPNTEAFF. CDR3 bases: TGTGCCAGTAGTATAGTGGTCCCGAACACTGAAGCTTTCTTT. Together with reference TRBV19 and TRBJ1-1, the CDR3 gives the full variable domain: DGGITQSPKYLFRKEGQNVTLSCEQNLNHDAMYWYRQDPGQGLRLIYYSQIVNDFQKGDIAEGYSVSREKKESFPLTVTSAQKNPTAFYLCASSIVVPNTEAFFGQGTRLTVV.

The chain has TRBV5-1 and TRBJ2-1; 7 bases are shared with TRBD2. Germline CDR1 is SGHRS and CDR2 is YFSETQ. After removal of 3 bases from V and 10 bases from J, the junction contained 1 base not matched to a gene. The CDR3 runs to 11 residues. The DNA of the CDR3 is TGCGCCAGCAGCTCAGCGGGGGAGCAGTTCTTC. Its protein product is CASSSAGEQFF.

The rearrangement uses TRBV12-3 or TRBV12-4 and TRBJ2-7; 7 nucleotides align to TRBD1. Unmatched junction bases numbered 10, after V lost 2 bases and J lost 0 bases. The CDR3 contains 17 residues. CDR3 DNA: TGTGCCAGCAGTTTATCCTTACTCCGGGACAGCTCCTACGAGCAGTACTTC. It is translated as CASSLSLLRDSSYEQYF.

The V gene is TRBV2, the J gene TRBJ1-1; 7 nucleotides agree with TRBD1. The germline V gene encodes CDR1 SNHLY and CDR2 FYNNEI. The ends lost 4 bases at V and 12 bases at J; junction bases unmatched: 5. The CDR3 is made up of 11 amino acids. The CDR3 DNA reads TGTGCCAGCAGTGCGGACAGGATGCCTTTCTTT. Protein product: CASSADRMPFF.

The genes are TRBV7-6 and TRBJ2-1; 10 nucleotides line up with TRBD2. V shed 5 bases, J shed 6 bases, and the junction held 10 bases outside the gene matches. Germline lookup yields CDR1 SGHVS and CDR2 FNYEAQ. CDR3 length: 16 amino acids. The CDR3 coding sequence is TGTGCCAGCAGCCAAGGATGGACTAGCGGATTCAATGAGCAGTTCTTC. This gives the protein CASSQGWTSGFNEQFF. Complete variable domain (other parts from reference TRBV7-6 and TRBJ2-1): GAGVSQSPRYKVTKRGQDVALRCDPISGHVSLYWYRQALGQGPEFLTYFNYEAQQDKSGLPNDRFSAERPEGSISTLTIQRTEQRDSAMYRCASSQGWTSGFNEQFFGPGTRLTVL.

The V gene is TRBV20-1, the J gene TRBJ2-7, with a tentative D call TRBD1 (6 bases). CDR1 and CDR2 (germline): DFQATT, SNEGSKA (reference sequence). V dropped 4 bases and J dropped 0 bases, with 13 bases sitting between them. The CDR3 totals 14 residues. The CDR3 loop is CSANFPGHSYEQYF. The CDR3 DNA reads TGCAGTGCTAATTTTCCGGGACACTCCTACGAGCAGTACTTC.

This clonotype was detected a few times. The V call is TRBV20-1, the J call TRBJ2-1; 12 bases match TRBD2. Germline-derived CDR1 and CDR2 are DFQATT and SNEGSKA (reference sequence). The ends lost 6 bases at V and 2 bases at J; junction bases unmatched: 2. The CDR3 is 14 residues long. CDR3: CSARTSGAYNEQFF. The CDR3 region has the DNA TGCAGTGCGAGGACTAGCGGGGCCTACAATGAGCAGTTCTTC.

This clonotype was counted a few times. The CDR3 loop reads CASSSYRGGSSGNTIYF. CDR3 coding DNA: TGCGCCAGCAGCTCCTATCGGGGGGGATCCTCTGGAAACACCATATATTTT. This sequence joins TRBV5-1 and TRBJ1-3, with D possibly matching TRBD1 (5 bases). Germline values: CDR1 SGHRS, CDR2 YFSETQ. CDR3 length equals 17 residues. Between the trimmed V and J ends, which lost 3 bases and 0 bases, there was a span of 16 bases.

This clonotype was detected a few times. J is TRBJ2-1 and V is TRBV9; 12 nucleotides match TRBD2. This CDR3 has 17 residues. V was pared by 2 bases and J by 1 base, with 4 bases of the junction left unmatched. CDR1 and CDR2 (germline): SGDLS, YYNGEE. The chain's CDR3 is CASSVGLAGGSYNEQFF. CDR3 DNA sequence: TGTGCCAGCAGCGTTGGGCTAGCGGGGGGGTCCTACAATGAGCAGTTCTTC.

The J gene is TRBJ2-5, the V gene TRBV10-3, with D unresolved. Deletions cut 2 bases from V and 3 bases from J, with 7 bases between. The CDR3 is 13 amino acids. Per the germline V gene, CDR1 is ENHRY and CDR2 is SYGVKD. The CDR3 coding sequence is TGTGCCATCAGTGAGGGGGTCAAAGAGACCCAGTACTTC. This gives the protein CAISEGVKETQYF.

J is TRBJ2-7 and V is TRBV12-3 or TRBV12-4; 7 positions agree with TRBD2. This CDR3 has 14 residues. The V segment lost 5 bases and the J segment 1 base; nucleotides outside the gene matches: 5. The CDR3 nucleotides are TGTGCCAGCAGTACAGGCGGGAGTTCCTACGAGCAGTACTTC. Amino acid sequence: CASSTGGSSYEQYF.

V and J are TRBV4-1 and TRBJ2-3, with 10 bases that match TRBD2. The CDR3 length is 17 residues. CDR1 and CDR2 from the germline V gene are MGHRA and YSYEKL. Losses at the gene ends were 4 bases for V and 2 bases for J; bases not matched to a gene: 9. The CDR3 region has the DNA TGCGCCAGCAGCCGTAGCGGGGGGTACTCAGTCACAGATACGCAGTATTTT. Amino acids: CASSRSGGYSVTDTQYF.

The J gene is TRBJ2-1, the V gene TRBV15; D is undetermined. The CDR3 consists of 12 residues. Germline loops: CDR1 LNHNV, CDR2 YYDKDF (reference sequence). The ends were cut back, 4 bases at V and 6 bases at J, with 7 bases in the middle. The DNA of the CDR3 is TGTGCCACCAGCATGATGACCAATGAGCAGTTCTTC. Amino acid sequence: CATSMMTNEQFF.

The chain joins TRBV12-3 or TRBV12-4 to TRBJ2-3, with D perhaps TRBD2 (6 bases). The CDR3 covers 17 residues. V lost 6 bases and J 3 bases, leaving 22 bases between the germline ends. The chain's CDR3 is CASRPPIGRGLTDTQYF. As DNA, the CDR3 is TGTGCCAGCAGACCACCCATAGGGCGGGGTTTGACAGATACGCAGTATTTT.

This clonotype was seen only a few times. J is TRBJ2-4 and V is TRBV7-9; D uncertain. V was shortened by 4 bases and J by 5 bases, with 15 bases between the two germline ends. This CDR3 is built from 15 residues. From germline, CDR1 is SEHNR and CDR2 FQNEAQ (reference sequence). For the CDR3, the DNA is TGTGCCAGCAGCTCTCCAGGTTCCGTACAAAACATTCAGTACTTC. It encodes CASSSPGSVQNIQYF.

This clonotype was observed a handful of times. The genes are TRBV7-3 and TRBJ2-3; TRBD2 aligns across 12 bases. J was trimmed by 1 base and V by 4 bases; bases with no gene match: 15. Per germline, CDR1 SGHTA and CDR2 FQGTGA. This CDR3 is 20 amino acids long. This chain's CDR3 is CASSSGKWLAGGPRTDTQYF. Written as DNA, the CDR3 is TGTGCCAGCAGCTCGGGCAAATGGCTAGCGGGGGGGCCGCGCACAGATACGCAGTATTTT.

The CDR3 sequence is CASSPLPGQPTSGANVLTF. CDR3 DNA sequence: TGTGCCAGCAGCCCATTACCCGGACAGCCTACCTCTGGGGCCAACGTCCTGACTTTC. The rearrangement uses TRBV5-5 and TRBJ2-6, with D possibly being TRBD1 (6 bases). CDR1 and CDR2 from the germline V gene are SGHKS and YYEKEE (reference sequence). The CDR3 runs 19 residues. V dropped 4 bases and J dropped 0 bases, with 20 bases sitting between them.

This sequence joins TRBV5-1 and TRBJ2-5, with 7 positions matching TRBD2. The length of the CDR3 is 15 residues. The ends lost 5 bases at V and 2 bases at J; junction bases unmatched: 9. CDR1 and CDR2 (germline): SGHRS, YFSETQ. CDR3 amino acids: CASSPLSGPQETQYF. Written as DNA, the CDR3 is TGCGCCAGCAGTCCTCTTAGCGGGCCTCAAGAGACCCAGTACTTC.

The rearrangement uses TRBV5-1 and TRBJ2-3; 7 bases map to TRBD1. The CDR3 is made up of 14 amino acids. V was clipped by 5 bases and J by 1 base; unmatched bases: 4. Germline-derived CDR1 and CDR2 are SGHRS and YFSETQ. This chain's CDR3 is CASSGTEGTDTQYF. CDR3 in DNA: TGCGCCAGCAGTGGGACAGAGGGCACAGATACGCAGTATTTT.

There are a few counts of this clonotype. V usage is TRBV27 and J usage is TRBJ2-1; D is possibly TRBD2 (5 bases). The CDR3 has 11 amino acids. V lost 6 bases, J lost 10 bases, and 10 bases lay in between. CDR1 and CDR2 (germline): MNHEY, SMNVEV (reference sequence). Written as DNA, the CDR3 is TGTGCCAGCAGCGAGGGCAGGGAGCAGTTCTTC. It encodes CASSEGREQFF.

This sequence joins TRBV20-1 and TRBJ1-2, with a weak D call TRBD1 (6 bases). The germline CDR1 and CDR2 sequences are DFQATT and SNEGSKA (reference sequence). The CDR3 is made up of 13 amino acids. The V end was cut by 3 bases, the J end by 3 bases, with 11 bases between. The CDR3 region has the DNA TGCAGTGCTAGCGTCGGGGGCGACTATGGCTACACCTTC. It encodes CSASVGGDYGYTF.

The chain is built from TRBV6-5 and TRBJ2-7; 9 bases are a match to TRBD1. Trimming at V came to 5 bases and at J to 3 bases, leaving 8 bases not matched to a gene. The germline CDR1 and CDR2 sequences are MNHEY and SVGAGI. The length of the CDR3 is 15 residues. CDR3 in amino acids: CASSNYGTGIYEQYF. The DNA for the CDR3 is TGTGCCAGCAGTAACTACGGGACAGGGATCTACGAGCAGTACTTC.